Listed below are T cell receptor beta chains from one sample, sequenced in a study of T cell responses to AZD1222 COVID-19 vaccine. Method: immunoSEQ multiplex PCR; TCRdb's copy keeps in-frame clones and lacks some. The table has some 120,000 clones, approximately 89% seen once. Specimen: peripheral blood, collected on day 0 of AZD1222 vaccination. Receptors originate from an adult in good health. Each CDR3 is given without its conserved first and last residue. Expanded clones get a size class; other rows say once, few or many, or leave the size out.

TRBJ1-2	TRBV28	NA	ASSLEEEFYGYT
TRBJ2-5	TRBV19	NA	ASRLAGEWTQY
TRBJ1-5	TRBV24-1	NA	ATSLSGLNQPQH
TRBJ1-1	TRBV14	NA	ASSPRQGPNTEAF
TRBJ2-5	TRBV19	NA	ASSGQQETQY
TRBJ2-3	TRBV11-2	NA	ASSLLVGWSTDTQY
TRBJ1-6	TRBV5-1	NA	ASSLGGSPLH
TRBJ1-1	TRBV4-3	NA	ASSQATGRGNTEAF
TRBJ2-3	TRBV5-1	few	ASSFWTGISTDTQY
TRBJ1-1	TRBV6-5	few	ASSYRTENTEAF
TRBJ2-3	TRBV5-4	NA	ASSQDLATDTQY
TRBJ2-5	TRBV29-1	NA	STLAGVGETQY
TRBJ2-7	TRBV2	NA	ASSAVAGLYEQY
TRBJ1-1	TRBV7-9	NA	ASSLAVTEAF
TRBJ2-3	TRBV14	once	ASSRSLQRADTQY
TRBJ2-6	TRBV4-3	NA	ASSQDNIVWDRLSGANVLT
TRBJ2-3	TRBV7-9	NA	ASSLAGASTDTQY
TRBJ2-1	TRBV5-1	NA	ASSYGTSGFSYNEQF
TRBJ1-2	TRBV5-4	NA	ASSLTGSPSGYT
TRBJ1-2	TRBV28	NA	ASSLGYSDYGYT
TRBJ1-5	TRBV7-2	NA	ASSFRGGDQPQH
TRBJ1-2	TRBV23-1	NA	ASTRPRGGYGYT
TRBJ1-5	TRBV28	once	ASSPGRTVNQPQH
TRBJ1-2	TRBV6-5	NA	ASRGRQGYGYT
TRBJ2-7	TRBV7-9	NA	ASSYHRDRGSEQY
TRBJ1-6	TRBV28	NA	ASSPRTPNSPLH